The 17 T cell receptor beta chains presented below share a single source sample, sequenced in a study of CD8 T cells in ankylosing spondylitis. TCRdb reprocessed the 5' RACE reads via MiXCR and lists one record per CDR3 protein. Seen here are about 39,000 distinct CDR3 sequences, over 9% observed once, and the top ten hold approximately 15%. Sample: blood, either unsorted or a sorted T cell fraction (not recorded which). These TCRs come from a male donor with ankylosing spondylitis or in good health (not recorded which).

This clonotype was picked up many times. The chain has TRBV27 and TRBJ2-7, with 7 positions matching TRBD2. The CDR3 runs 14 residues. After removal of 5 bases from V and 2 bases from J, the junction contained 6 bases not matched to a gene. In germline, CDR1 is MNHEY, CDR2 SMNVEV (reference sequence). In DNA form, the CDR3 reads TGTGCCAGCAGTGGGAGGGCCGCTCCCTACGAGCAGTACTTC. Its protein is CASSGRAAPYEQYF.

This clonotype came up many times. The chain recombines TRBV6-1 with TRBJ2-1, with 8 bases matching TRBD1. CDR3 length: 14 residues. Germline values: CDR1 MNHNS, CDR2 SASEGT. The trim removed 6 bases at V and 7 bases at J, leaving 8 bases unmatched. The CDR3: CASSPRGRSNEQFF. CDR3 nucleotide sequence: TGTGCCAGCAGCCCCAGGGGGCGCAGTAATGAGCAGTTCTTC.

This clonotype was seen many times. The rearrangement joins TRBV7-9 to TRBJ2-1; 7 positions agree with TRBD2. The CDR3 length is 14 residues. Germline values: CDR1 SEHNR, CDR2 FQNEAQ (reference sequence). With 1 base clipped from V and 9 bases from J, the junction kept 6 bases outside the gene matches. DNA of the CDR3: TGTGCCAGCAGCTTAGACTCGACTAGCACTGAGCAGTTCTTC. Amino acids: CASSLDSTSTEQFF.

The table lists this clonotype with many counts. CDR3 sequence (DNA): TGCAGTGCGGATGAGGACCTGTCCACTGAAGCTTTCTTT. As protein: CSADEDLSTEAFF. The gene calls are TRBV20-1 and TRBJ1-1, with D unresolved. The germline V gene encodes CDR1 DFQATT and CDR2 SNEGSKA (reference sequence). The CDR3 runs 13 residues. V dropped 6 bases and J dropped 4 bases, with 15 bases sitting between them.

This clonotype was seen many times. The chain recombines TRBV9 with TRBJ2-7; the D gene could be TRBD1 or TRBD2 (5 bases each). This CDR3 is built from 13 residues. Germline CDR1 reads SGDLS; CDR2 reads YYNGEE. Trimming left V 5 bases short and J 2 bases short, with 11 bases between. The CDR3 protein is CASSRDGTYEQYF. The CDR3 region has the DNA TGTGCCAGCAGTCGGGACGGCACCTACGAGCAGTACTTC.

This clonotype appeared many times. The chain recombines TRBV24-1 with TRBJ2-1; 9 nucleotides align to TRBD2. CDR3 length: 17 residues. V lost 3 bases, J lost 8 bases, and 13 bases stayed unmatched. Germline V lookup: CDR1 KGHDR, CDR2 SFDVKD. CDR3 residues: CATSDPSGTSSVDEQFF. The CDR3 DNA sequence: TGTGCCACCAGTGATCCTAGCGGGACTTCCTCTGTGGATGAGCAGTTCTTC.

This clonotype was counted a few times. V usage is TRBV4-1 and J usage is TRBJ2-1, with D maybe TRBD1 (6 bases). V shed 1 base and J shed 5 bases, with 12 bases lying between them. The CDR3 loop spans 15 amino acids. Looked up from germline, CDR1 is MGHRA and CDR2 is YSYEKL. The CDR3 sequence: CASSQVRDTNNEQFF. CDR3 nucleotide sequence: TGCGCCAGCAGCCAAGTTAGGGACACCAACAATGAGCAGTTCTTC.

This clonotype was observed at least ten times. DNA of the CDR3: TGTGCCAGCAGTTACGGACAGGGGGCTTGGGACACTGAAGCTTTCTTT. It is translated as CASSYGQGAWDTEAFF. This rearrangement joins TRBV6-5 to TRBJ1-1; TRBD1 matches at 11 bases. The V gene's germline CDR1 is MNHEY and CDR2 SVGAGI. J lost 3 bases, V lost 2 bases, and 5 bases had no gene match. The CDR3 has 16 residues.

This clonotype was recorded at least ten times. V gene TRBV29-1 combines with J gene TRBJ2-5; D uncertain. Germline CDR1 reads SQVTM; CDR2 reads ANQGSEA. CDR3 size: 9 residues. V lost 4 bases to trimming and J lost 4 bases, with 1 base between them. The DNA for the CDR3 is TGCAGCGTTGGAGAGACCCAGTACTTC. Translation gives CSVGETQYF.

The table lists this clonotype with many counts. CDR3 sequence: CSARDGGRGDTQYF. DNA for the CDR3: TGCAGTGCTAGAGATGGCGGGAGAGGAGATACGCAGTATTTT. V gene TRBV20-1 combines with J gene TRBJ2-3; TRBD2 aligns across 7 bases. Unmatched junction bases numbered 5, after V lost 0 bases and J lost 5 bases. Germline lookup yields CDR1 DFQATT and CDR2 SNEGSKA (reference sequence). CDR3 size: 14 residues.

This clonotype has ten or more counts. This sequence joins TRBV6-5 and TRBJ2-1; D remains unclear. Germline CDR1 reads MNHEY; CDR2 reads SVGAGI. This CDR3 contains 16 residues. V was clipped by 0 bases and J by 0 bases, with 9 bases between them. As DNA, the CDR3 is TGTGCCAGCAGTTACTCGGAGCCTAGCTCCTACAATGAGCAGTTCTTC. This codes for CASSYSEPSSYNEQFF.

This clonotype was counted at least ten times. The chain links TRBV28 to TRBJ1-5; D gene ambiguous. The CDR3 is made up of 12 amino acids. Germline V gives CDR1 MDHEN, CDR2 SYDVKM. The ends were cut back, 2 bases at V and 6 bases at J, with 5 bases in the middle. The chain's CDR3 is CASSLRAQPQHF. The CDR3 DNA reads TGTGCCAGCAGTTTAAGGGCTCAGCCCCAGCATTTT.

The chain combines TRBV5-6 with TRBJ1-1; 8 bases line up with TRBD1. Germline CDR1 reads SGHDT; CDR2 reads YYEEEE. The CDR3 consists of 16 residues. V was pared by 3 bases and J by 1 base, with 8 bases of the junction left unmatched. CDR3 bases: TGTGCCAGCAGCTCTCGGACAGGGTCAGGGAACACTGAAGCTTTCTTT. It yields the protein CASSSRTGSGNTEAFF.

In its sample, this clonotype was seen a few times. The V gene is TRBV29-1, the J gene TRBJ2-5; D could derive from TRBD1 or TRBD2 (5 bases each). The CDR3 sequence is 9 residues long. Germline loops: CDR1 SQVTM, CDR2 ANQGSEA. V was clipped by 3 bases and J by 10 bases, with 6 bases between them. The CDR3 loop is CSVDGGQYF. The CDR3 DNA follows: TGCAGCGTTGATGGGGGCCAGTACTTC.

This clonotype has only a few counts. The rearrangement joins TRBV2 to TRBJ1-3; D gene unclear. Germline V gene lookup returns CDR1 SNHLY and CDR2 FYNNEI. The CDR3 totals 11 residues. The V and J ends lost 3 bases and 7 bases respectively, with 4 bases between them. The CDR3 sequence is CASSERNTIYF. CDR3 nucleotide sequence: TGTGCCAGCAGTGAGAGGAACACCATATATTTT.

This clonotype was counted at least ten times. The chain couples TRBV12-3 or TRBV12-4 to TRBJ1-4; unclear D gene. This CDR3 has 12 amino acids. V lost 5 bases and J lost 12, with 13 bases in between. The DNA of the CDR3 is TGTGCCAGCAGTCTACTCCCTGGGGAACTGTTTTTT. Protein sequence: CASSLLPGELFF.

This clonotype was counted many times. V is TRBV12-3 or TRBV12-4 and J is TRBJ2-5; D perhaps matches TRBD1 (5 bases). Trimming stripped 3 bases from V and 2 bases from J, with 19 bases between. The CDR3 sequence is 17 residues long. The CDR3 loop is CASSFRPDGQPQETQYF. The CDR3 nucleotides read TGTGCCAGCAGTTTTCGTCCGGACGGACAACCTCAAGAGACCCAGTACTTC.